This T cell receptor beta chain was identified during a study of T cell responses to AZD1222 COVID-19 vaccine. Germline CDR1 reads LNHDA; CDR2 reads SQIVND (reference sequence). The CDR3 contains 16 residues. The J segment lost 6 bases and the V segment lost 0 bases, leaving 6 bases of the junction unmatched. Here immunoSEQ multiplex PCR was the method, and the copy in TCRdb shows in-frame clones only, minus some. The top ten clones hold 5.5% of a sample with 150,000 or so clones, less than 90% of them seen once. The sample was peripheral blood, taken on day 0 of MenACWY control vaccination. This chain uses TRBV19 with TRBJ2-7, with TRBD1 identical over 12 bases. The sequence was obtained from an adult in good health. The CDR3 region is CASSIDPGQGAVEQYF. The CDR3 nucleotides read TGTGCCAGTAGTATAGACCCGGGACAGGGGGCCGTCGAGCAGTACTTC.